The entry that follows covers one T cell receptor beta chain sequence. Its antigen is unknown. The data belong to a study of shared clonotypes between healthy human individuals. Turning to the study itself: Each donor contributed plates that comprised three CD4 naive, three CD4 memory, two CD8 naive and one CD8 memory. General observations from the study: Collection of samples was limited to blood; tissue repertoires likely differ.

Genomic DNA belonging to each subset was distributed in equal measure over several immunoSEQ plates. Template for every sorted-subset replicate PCR totaled 150 to 250 ng DNA, tens of thousands of T cell genomes. Some clones are missing from TCRdb's copy, which holds only in-frame ones; the method was immunoSEQ multiplex PCR. The table lists about 960,000 clones, about 80% of them singletons. Sequenced sample: memory CD4+ T cells sorted from blood. As to subset: CD45RA-negative fraction. The sequence was obtained from a man younger than 35 in good health.

This chain's CDR3 is CASSINGEIGEQYF. The CDR3 coding sequence is TGTGCCAGTAGTATCAACGGGGAGATCGGCGAGCAGTACTTC. The rearrangement uses TRBV19 and TRBJ2-7; D is possibly TRBD2 (5 bases). The V and J ends lost 3 bases and 6 bases respectively, with 15 bases between them. Germline CDR1 LNHDA, CDR2 SQIVND (reference sequence). The CDR3 runs 14 residues.